This T cell receptor beta chain was sequenced for a study of response to subunit inactivated influenza vaccine. The study, taken as a whole, reports: That few new T cells are recruited by each seasonal influenza vaccination was the authors' suggestion.

Germline CDR1 reads DFQATT; CDR2 reads SNEGSKA (reference sequence). The ends were cut back, 0 bases at V and 7 bases at J, with 3 bases in the middle. CDR3 size: 11 residues. TCRdb processed the RT-PCR reads anew with MiXCR; each CDR3 protein has one entry. The table records about 520,000 distinct CDR3 sequences, approximately 7.7% of them present only once. For this clonotype: What it binds is unknown.

This receptor was obtained from a man between 50 and 69 years old who received an inactivated influenza vaccine. The rearrangement links TRBV20-1 to TRBJ1-4; no firm D call. The source was PBMCs from blood, collected roughly 24 months after vaccination. CDR3: CSARDREKLFF. The CDR3 DNA reads as TGCAGTGCTAGAGATCGTGAAAAACTGTTTTTT.